This TCR beta chain derives from a study of T-cell memory formation after mild COVID-19. Study outcomes and limitations: Among clones peaking at day 37 in the second wave, SARS-CoV-2 specificity remained unconfirmed.

In TCRdb, the 5' RACE reads were re-called with MiXCR into one record per CDR3 protein. The sample includes tens of thousands of distinct CDR3 sequences, roughly 17% of them seen just once. The length of the CDR3 is 13 residues. The V and J ends lost 6 bases and 2 bases respectively, with 9 bases between them. As concerns this clonotype: The target antigen is unknown.

Sequenced material: PBMCs or a T cell subset sorted from them (not recorded which). The V call is TRBV12-3 or TRBV12-4, the J call TRBJ2-3, with D hard to call. The receptor was isolated from an adult woman who had mild COVID-19 (a few samples of this study predate the infection). Cell type and time point are not known. CDR3 amino acids: CASRPDNTDTQYF. The DNA of the CDR3 is TGTGCCAGCAGACCAGATAACACAGATACGCAGTATTTT.